Sequencing of this T cell receptor beta chain was carried out in a study of blood T cell repertoires in COVID-19. The wider study: The United States, Italy and Spain supplied acute and convalescent COVID-19 samples. The cDNA or gDNA used as material had been derived from T cells, B-cell-depleted T cells, or PBMCs.

V trimming: 0 bases; J trimming: 9 bases; junction bases outside the gene matches: 3. The CDR3 runs to 14 residues. Germline CDR1 SGHTA, CDR2 FQGNSA. In the original analysis: The assay estimated nucleated cells by amplifying reference gene primers. Repertoires were generated with immunoSEQ multiplex PCR, while TCRdb's copy carries only in-frame clones and drops some. V, J and clone size reflect that table, while D and trimming were determined from the DNA. This sample has 45,000 to 55,000 clones; approximately 87% occur once, and the top ten carry around 5.2%. The sample taken for sequencing was peripheral blood. This receptor was taken from a human donor in a cohort sampled during active COVID-19. The rearrangement uses TRBV7-2 and TRBJ2-3, with 10 positions matching TRBD2. DNA of the CDR3: TGTGCCAGCAGCTTAGCGCTACTAGCGGGAACGCAGTATTTT. Its translation is CASSLALLAGTQYF.